The entry that follows covers one TCR beta chain sequence. This CDR3 has 13 amino acids. V shed 6 bases and J 4 bases; nucleotides not matched to a gene: 5. From germline, CDR1 is MDHEN and CDR2 SYDVKM. Methods used by the authors: For nucleated cells, counts were estimated from reference gene primer amplification. Generated by immunoSEQ multiplex PCR, the TCRdb table keeps only in-frame clones and is missing some. The D gene and trimming were derived from the DNA, and the V and J assignments and clone size from that table. In the table there are roughly 150,000 clones, about 86% of which are singletons. These data come from a study of blood T cell repertoires in COVID-19. Study summary: COVID-19 samples from acute and convalescent phases originated in the United States, Italy and Spain. From T cells, B-cell-depleted T cells, or PBMCs came the material, which was cDNA or gDNA.

This chain uses TRBV28 with TRBJ1-2; TRBD1 matches 7 bases. The clonotype was recovered from a man aged 70-80 years with active or convalescent COVID-19. The sequencing input was peripheral blood. The CDR3 DNA reads TGTGCCAGCAGCACGACAGGGCGCTATGGCTACACCTTC. The encoded protein is CASSTTGRYGYTF.